The entry below gives a single T cell receptor (beta chain) sequence along with its context. Its antigen is as yet unknown. The CDR3 spans 15 residues. CDR1 and CDR2 (germline): SGHRS, YFSETQ. Deletions cut 4 bases from V and 7 bases from J, with 18 bases between. Primers included in the PCR were 60 Vbeta and 13 Jbeta primers. The table came from immunoSEQ multiplex PCR; TCRdb's copy has only in-frame clones and leaves some out. The sample has over 200,000 clones; 70% to 85% are singletons. Healthy bone marrow donors made up the donor group. These data originate in a study of cytomegalovirus exposure and HLA in healthy donors. Study results and caveats: Later analysis showed most CMV-associated TCR beta chains appearing HLA-restricted.

Material for sequencing was PBMCs. The V and J genes are TRBV5-1 and TRBJ2-1; D possibly corresponds to TRBD2 (6 bases). This clonotype originated in a woman aged 55-75 years in good health and CMV-seropositive. The CDR3 DNA is TGCGCCAGCAGCCCATCCCCCGCGGGGTGGAATGAGCAGTTCTTC. It codes for CASSPSPAGWNEQFF.